This is a list of T cell receptor beta chains from one sample in a study of T cell responses to AZD1222 COVID-19 vaccine. TCRdb's copy holds only in-frame clones and misses some; the assay was immunoSEQ multiplex PCR. The sample yields 180,000 or so clones, over 85% seen once. This material consisted of peripheral blood, taken on day 0 of AZD1222 vaccination. The receptors shown here come from an adult in good health. Each CDR3 is given with its conserved first and last residue. The order of the fields is CDR3 length, J gene, clone size, V gene, D gene, CDR3 DNA, CDR3 protein. A D gene is named only where the DNA matches it firmly. The listing skips clone size in some rows; elsewhere it reads once, few, many or a size class.

CDR3 length: 16; J gene: TRBJ1-3; clone size: -; V gene: TRBV4-2; D gene: -; CDR3 DNA: TGTGCCAGCAGCCAGTCGGGACTCCTCTCTGGAAACACCATATATTTT; CDR3 protein: CASSQSGLLSGNTIYF
CDR3 length: 13; J gene: TRBJ1-2; clone size: -; V gene: TRBV19; D gene: TRBD1; CDR3 DNA: TGTGCCAGTAGCCGGACAGGGCCCTATGGCTACACCTTC; CDR3 protein: CASSRTGPYGYTF
CDR3 length: 14; J gene: TRBJ2-7; clone size: once; V gene: TRBV6-5; D gene: TRBD1; CDR3 DNA: TGTGCCAGCAGGGCCGGGCCAGGGGGCTACGAGCAGTACTTC; CDR3 protein: CASRAGPGGYEQYF
CDR3 length: 15; J gene: TRBJ2-5; clone size: once; V gene: TRBV5-1; D gene: TRBD1; CDR3 DNA: TGCGCCAGCAGCTTGGGATCCAGGGGGCGAGAGACCCAGTACTTC; CDR3 protein: CASSLGSRGRETQYF
CDR3 length: 12; J gene: TRBJ1-1; clone size: -; V gene: TRBV6-5; D gene: -; CDR3 DNA: TGTGCCAGCAGACGCATGAACACTGAAGCTTTCTTT; CDR3 protein: CASRRMNTEAFF
CDR3 length: 15; J gene: TRBJ1-2; clone size: -; V gene: TRBV11-2; D gene: -; CDR3 DNA: TGTGCCAGCAGCTCCGTTTTGGGGGGTTACTATGGCTACACCTTC; CDR3 protein: CASSSVLGGYYGYTF
CDR3 length: 13; J gene: TRBJ2-7; clone size: once; V gene: TRBV27; D gene: TRBD1; CDR3 DNA: TGTGCCAGCGGGCACGGACAGGAATACGAGCAGTACTTC; CDR3 protein: CASGHGQEYEQYF
CDR3 length: 15; J gene: TRBJ1-4; clone size: -; V gene: TRBV5-1; D gene: TRBD1; CDR3 DNA: TGCGCCAGCAGCTTGGGTGGAGGGGGCGAGGAAAAACTGTTTTTT; CDR3 protein: CASSLGGGGEEKLFF
CDR3 length: 13; J gene: TRBJ1-2; clone size: -; V gene: TRBV6-5; D gene: -; CDR3 DNA: TGTGCCGGAGTACAGGGTAAAAACTATGGCTACACCTTC; CDR3 protein: CAGVQGKNYGYTF
CDR3 length: 16; J gene: TRBJ2-1; clone size: once; V gene: TRBV29-1; D gene: TRBD2; CDR3 DNA: TGCAGCGTTGTAGGATTGGCTAGCGGAGGCTACAATGAGCAGTTCTTC; CDR3 protein: CSVVGLASGGYNEQFF
CDR3 length: 14; J gene: TRBJ1-2; clone size: -; V gene: TRBV10-3; D gene: -; CDR3 DNA: TGTGCCATCAGTGAGGTCAGGGTGGGGCATGGCTACACCTTC; CDR3 protein: CAISEVRVGHGYTF
CDR3 length: 16; J gene: TRBJ1-1; clone size: -; V gene: TRBV6-1; D gene: -; CDR3 DNA: TGTGCCAGCAGTGGTATCACTTCGCTGATGAACACTGAAGCTTTCTTT; CDR3 protein: CASSGITSLMNTEAFF
CDR3 length: 14; J gene: TRBJ1-5; clone size: -; V gene: TRBV27; D gene: -; CDR3 DNA: TGTGCCAGCAGTTTAAGGGGTTGGAATCAGCCCCAGCATTTT; CDR3 protein: CASSLRGWNQPQHF
CDR3 length: 13; J gene: TRBJ1-5; clone size: -; V gene: TRBV2; D gene: -; CDR3 DNA: TGTGCCAGCAGTGACGAGTTATATCAGCCCCAGCATTTT; CDR3 protein: CASSDELYQPQHF
CDR3 length: 14; J gene: TRBJ1-5; clone size: -; V gene: TRBV3-1/TRBV3-2; D gene: -; CDR3 DNA: TGTGCCAGCAGCCAAGCAGGGAACGGTCAGCCCCAGCATTTT; CDR3 protein: CASSQAGNGQPQHF
CDR3 length: 16; J gene: TRBJ1-2; clone size: -; V gene: TRBV10-2; D gene: TRBD1; CDR3 DNA: TGCGCCAGCAGGGGGGACAGGGGGAAGGAGGACTATGGCTACACCTTC; CDR3 protein: CASRGDRGKEDYGYTF
CDR3 length: 15; J gene: TRBJ1-3; clone size: -; V gene: TRBV6-2/TRBV6-3; D gene: TRBD1; CDR3 DNA: TGTGCCAGCAGTTGGGACAGTCGCTCTGGAAACACCATATATTTT; CDR3 protein: CASSWDSRSGNTIYF
CDR3 length: 16; J gene: TRBJ2-3; clone size: -; V gene: TRBV3-1/TRBV3-2; D gene: TRBD2; CDR3 DNA: TGTGCCAGCAGCCTCCTTAGCGGGAGAGGCACAGATACGCAGTATTTT; CDR3 protein: CASSLLSGRGTDTQYF
CDR3 length: 14; J gene: TRBJ2-7; clone size: -; V gene: TRBV5-1; D gene: TRBD2; CDR3 DNA: TGCGCCAGCCAAAGAGGACTAGCGGGCTACGAGCAGTACTTC; CDR3 protein: CASQRGLAGYEQYF
CDR3 length: 14; J gene: TRBJ1-2; clone size: -; V gene: TRBV2; D gene: -; CDR3 DNA: TGTGCCAGCAGTGAAGAAGTCGGCGACTATGGCTACACCTTC; CDR3 protein: CASSEEVGDYGYTF
CDR3 length: 15; J gene: TRBJ2-7; clone size: -; V gene: TRBV11-2; D gene: -; CDR3 DNA: TGTGCCAGCAGCCCCGTCACTACGAGCTCCTACGAGCAGTACTTC; CDR3 protein: CASSPVTTSSYEQYF
CDR3 length: 15; J gene: TRBJ1-3; clone size: -; V gene: TRBV3-1/TRBV3-2; D gene: -; CDR3 DNA: TGTGCCAGCAGCCAAGGTGGGGTCTCTGGAAACACCATATATTTT; CDR3 protein: CASSQGGVSGNTIYF
CDR3 length: 14; J gene: TRBJ2-1; clone size: -; V gene: TRBV27; D gene: TRBD2; CDR3 DNA: TGTGCCAGCAGTGAAGCGGGAATCGGTAATGAGCAGTTCTTC; CDR3 protein: CASSEAGIGNEQFF
CDR3 length: 16; J gene: TRBJ2-3; clone size: -; V gene: TRBV4-1; D gene: -; CDR3 DNA: TGCGCCAGCAGCCAAGCCTCCCCGGCTAGCACAGATACGCAGTATTTT; CDR3 protein: CASSQASPASTDTQYF
CDR3 length: 15; J gene: TRBJ1-3; clone size: -; V gene: TRBV3-1/TRBV3-2; D gene: -; CDR3 DNA: TGTGCCAGCAGCCAAGAAAGAGGGTTTGGAAACACCATATATTTT; CDR3 protein: CASSQERGFGNTIYF
CDR3 length: 13; J gene: TRBJ1-2; clone size: -; V gene: TRBV29-1; D gene: -; CDR3 DNA: TGCAGCGTTGGAAAGGCTGCTAACTATGGCTACACCTTC; CDR3 protein: CSVGKAANYGYTF
CDR3 length: 16; J gene: TRBJ2-3; clone size: -; V gene: TRBV11-2; D gene: -; CDR3 DNA: TGTGCCAGCAGCTTAGGCCGGCAGCCTAGGACAGATACGCAGTATTTT; CDR3 protein: CASSLGRQPRTDTQYF
CDR3 length: 14; J gene: TRBJ2-7; clone size: once; V gene: TRBV5-1; D gene: TRBD1; CDR3 DNA: TGCGCCAGCAGCGCCGGGACAGGCACCTACGAGCAGTACTTC; CDR3 protein: CASSAGTGTYEQYF
CDR3 length: 14; J gene: TRBJ1-6; clone size: -; V gene: TRBV5-1; D gene: TRBD1; CDR3 DNA: TGCGCCAGCAGTCCCGGGACAGGGGTTTCACCCCTCCACTTT; CDR3 protein: CASSPGTGVSPLHF
CDR3 length: 14; J gene: TRBJ1-1; clone size: -; V gene: TRBV7-9; D gene: -; CDR3 DNA: TGTGCCAGCAGCACAGGGACTGTGAACACTGAAGCTTTCTTT; CDR3 protein: CASSTGTVNTEAFF
CDR3 length: 15; J gene: TRBJ2-1; clone size: -; V gene: TRBV5-1; D gene: TRBD2; CDR3 DNA: TGCGCCAGCAGCCCGACTAGCGGGAGTAATCATGAGCAGTTCTTC; CDR3 protein: CASSPTSGSNHEQFF
CDR3 length: 16; J gene: TRBJ2-1; clone size: -; V gene: TRBV27; D gene: -; CDR3 DNA: TGTGCCAGCACCCTGGTGGGTAGCGGGACAGACAATGAGCAGTTCTTC; CDR3 protein: CASTLVGSGTDNEQFF
CDR3 length: 16; J gene: TRBJ2-1; clone size: -; V gene: TRBV27; D gene: TRBD2; CDR3 DNA: TGTGCCAGCAGTTCCGGCTCGGGACTACCATACAATGAGCAGTTCTTC; CDR3 protein: CASSSGSGLPYNEQFF
CDR3 length: 13; J gene: TRBJ2-3; clone size: -; V gene: TRBV19; D gene: -; CDR3 DNA: TGTGCCAGTAGTATTCAGGGCTCAGATACGCAGTATTTT; CDR3 protein: CASSIQGSDTQYF
CDR3 length: 15; J gene: TRBJ1-6; clone size: -; V gene: TRBV2; D gene: TRBD1; CDR3 DNA: TGTGCCAGCAGCCTCAGGGGGCTGGCGGGATCACCCCTCCACTTT; CDR3 protein: CASSLRGLAGSPLHF
CDR3 length: 14; J gene: TRBJ2-5; clone size: -; V gene: TRBV9; D gene: TRBD1; CDR3 DNA: TGTGCCAGCAGTTTCGGACAGGCCCAAGAGACCCAGTACTTC; CDR3 protein: CASSFGQAQETQYF
CDR3 length: 14; J gene: TRBJ1-3; clone size: -; V gene: TRBV19; D gene: -; CDR3 DNA: TGTGCCAGTAGTATTCGGGGAGCTGGAAACACCATATATTTT; CDR3 protein: CASSIRGAGNTIYF
CDR3 length: 13; J gene: TRBJ1-1; clone size: -; V gene: TRBV5-6; D gene: -; CDR3 DNA: TGTGCCAGCAGCTTGCGGGCGATAGTAGAAGCTTTCTTT; CDR3 protein: CASSLRAIVEAFF
CDR3 length: 18; J gene: TRBJ2-6; clone size: -; V gene: TRBV7-9; D gene: -; CDR3 DNA: TGTGCCAGCAGCACCGACAGGCTACTTTCCTCTGGGGCCAACGTCCTGACTTTC; CDR3 protein: CASSTDRLLSSGANVLTF
CDR3 length: 15; J gene: TRBJ2-2; clone size: few; V gene: TRBV7-9; D gene: -; CDR3 DNA: TGTGCCAGCAGCTTAGGACAGTCGAGCACCGGGGAGCTGTTTTTT; CDR3 protein: CASSLGQSSTGELFF
CDR3 length: 16; J gene: TRBJ1-3; clone size: -; V gene: TRBV6-1; D gene: -; CDR3 DNA: TGTGCCAGCAGTGAAAAAGTACAGCGCTCTGGAAACACCATATATTTT; CDR3 protein: CASSEKVQRSGNTIYF
CDR3 length: 17; J gene: TRBJ1-4; clone size: -; V gene: TRBV11-2; D gene: TRBD1; CDR3 DNA: TGTGCCAGCAGCCCGATAGGAGGGACAGGACTCCGAGAAAAACTGTTTTTT; CDR3 protein: CASSPIGGTGLREKLFF